The 22 T cell receptor beta chains in this list originate from one sample, sequenced in a study of blood T cell dynamics during melanoma immunotherapy. Time point described: week 3, after first cycle of checkpoint inhibitor. Assay used: immunoSEQ multiplex PCR; TCRdb lists only in-frame clones, some missing. The sample lists approximately 14,000 clones, around nine tenths occurring once. The input for sequencing was blood, taken from a patient treated with checkpoint blockade. The receptors stem from a human donor with melanoma.

V gene TRBV2 combines with J gene TRBJ2-4, with TRBD2 matching 8 bases. CDR3 length: 13 amino acids. V trimming: 4 bases; J trimming: 7 bases; junction bases outside the gene matches: 3. Germline V lookup: CDR1 SNHLY, CDR2 FYNNEI. CDR3 DNA: TGTGCCAGCAGTGCGAGCGGGGGCAACATTCAGTACTTC. Protein: CASSASGGNIQYF.

The V call is TRBV6-6, the J call TRBJ1-1; 8 nucleotides line up with TRBD1. CDR1 MNHNY and CDR2 SVGAGI come from the germline V gene (reference sequence). V shed 2 bases, J shed 5 bases, and the junction held 4 bases outside the gene matches. The length of the CDR3 is 14 residues. CDR3 nucleotides: TGTGCCAGCAGTTACGACAGGGGCGGGACTGAAGCTTTCTTT. Its translation is CASSYDRGGTEAFF.

V is TRBV6-5 and J is TRBJ2-1; 7 nucleotides match TRBD1. CDR1 MNHEY and CDR2 SVGAGI come from the germline V gene. V was clipped by 5 bases and J by 9 bases; unmatched bases: 10. The CDR3 covers 14 residues. Here the CDR3 reads CASSPGDSRREQFF. CDR3 in DNA: TGTGCCAGCAGTCCCGGGGACAGTCGGCGTGAGCAGTTCTTC.

This clone has just one count. The chain couples TRBV5-5 to TRBJ2-3, with no clear D. The germline V gene encodes CDR1 SGHKS and CDR2 YYEKEE (reference sequence). V was trimmed by 4 bases and J by 2 bases, leaving 8 bases between them. The CDR3 is 13 residues long. CDR3 nucleotide sequence: TGTGCCAGCAGCCCTGGGCCCACAGATACGCAGTATTTT. Protein sequence: CASSPGPTDTQYF.

The V gene is TRBV6-5, the J gene TRBJ1-4; no clear D gene. V lost 2 bases and J lost 6, with 10 bases in between. The germline V gene encodes CDR1 MNHEY and CDR2 SVGAGI. The CDR3 totals 14 residues. CDR3 protein: CASSYGRKYEKLFF. Here the CDR3 DNA reads TGTGCCAGCAGTTACGGGAGAAAATATGAAAAACTGTTTTTT.

As DNA, the CDR3 is TGTGCCAGCAGTTCCTACGCCGGGGGTAGCAATCAGCCCCAGCATTTT. Encoded protein: CASSSYAGGSNQPQHF. This rearrangement joins TRBV27 to TRBJ1-5; the D gene is possibly TRBD1 (5 bases). In germline, CDR1 is MNHEY, CDR2 SMNVEV (reference sequence). V was clipped by 4 bases and J by 0 bases, with 13 bases between them. The CDR3 totals 16 residues.

The gene calls are TRBV11-2 and TRBJ2-1; TRBD2 matches 7 bases. Trimming removed 1 base from V and 7 bases from J; junction bases left unmatched: 13. The CDR3 runs 17 residues. Germline V gene data show CDR1 as SGHAT and CDR2 as FQNNGV. CDR3 sequence: CASSLAPRGRLWNEQFF. The CDR3 DNA sequence: TGTGCCAGCAGCTTAGCCCCGCGGGGGAGGTTATGGAATGAGCAGTTCTTC.

The genes are TRBV7-2 and TRBJ1-1; possibly TRBD1 for D (5 bases). CDR1 and CDR2 (germline): SGHTA, FQGNSA. The CDR3 has 14 amino acids. V shed 5 bases and J shed 10 bases, with 20 bases lying between them. The CDR3 nucleotides are TGTGCCAGCAGCCCCGGGACCCTTGGTCGGGGAGCTTTCTTT. Translating it yields CASSPGTLGRGAFF.

This chain connects TRBV6-4 to TRBJ1-1; the D is unclear. V lost 5 bases to trimming and J lost 4 bases, with 14 bases between them. Germline V lookup: CDR1 MRHNA, CDR2 SNTAGT. The CDR3 spans 14 residues. The CDR3 protein is CASSPPGRGTEAFF. DNA of the CDR3: TGTGCCAGCAGTCCCCCGGGTAGAGGCACTGAAGCTTTCTTT.

V gene TRBV5-1 combines with J gene TRBJ2-5, with D hard to call. The CDR3 has 13 residues. V lost 0 bases to trimming and J lost 3 bases, with 6 bases between them. The germline V gene encodes CDR1 SGHRS and CDR2 YFSETQ. CDR3 residues: CASSLGREETQYF. As DNA, the CDR3 is TGCGCCAGCAGCTTGGGACGGGAAGAGACCCAGTACTTC.

The gene calls are TRBV18 and TRBJ2-5; possible D gene TRBD1, 6 bases. The CDR3 has 14 residues. CDR1 and CDR2 (germline): KGHSH, LQKENI. V was shortened by 6 bases and J by 5 bases, with 16 bases between the two germline ends. The CDR3 here is CASSPNNDRETQYF. CDR3 in DNA: TGTGCCAGCTCCCCGAACAATGACAGGGAGACCCAGTACTTC.

The chain uses TRBV11-2 and TRBJ2-7, with a tentative D call TRBD1 (5 bases). In germline, CDR1 is SGHAT, CDR2 FQNNGV. Between the trimmed V and J ends, which lost 5 bases and 1 base, there was a span of 12 bases. The CDR3 is 14 residues long. CDR3 DNA: TGTGCCAGCAGCCCCCTTGGGGCATCCTACGAGCAGTACTTC. Translating it yields CASSPLGASYEQYF.

This chain joins TRBV15 and TRBJ1-3, with D tentatively TRBD1 (5 bases). CDR1 and CDR2 from the germline V gene are LNHNV and YYDKDF (reference sequence). This CDR3 region has 12 residues. The V gene lost 8 bases and the J gene lost 3 bases, with 8 bases spanning the gap. CDR3: CATARDGNTIYF. The CDR3, as DNA: TGTGCCACCGCCAGGGATGGAAACACCATATATTTT.

This chain connects TRBV5-4 to TRBJ2-5; tentative D call: TRBD1 (7 bases). The CDR3 is 16 amino acids. V dropped 4 bases and J dropped 3 bases, with 19 bases sitting between them. Germline-derived CDR1 and CDR2 are SGHNT and YYREEE (reference sequence). The chain's CDR3 is CASSREGGRGEETQYF. CDR3 nucleotide sequence: TGTGCCAGCAGCCGAGAGGGGGGCAGGGGGGAAGAGACCCAGTACTTC.

This chain connects TRBV4-1 to TRBJ2-4, with D unresolved. Per germline, CDR1 MGHRA and CDR2 YSYEKL. The CDR3 sequence is 14 residues long. V was trimmed by 0 bases and J by 8 bases, leaving 11 bases between them. CDR3 amino acids: CASSQDSPADIQYF. CDR3 DNA sequence: TGCGCCAGCAGCCAAGATTCTCCTGCGGACATTCAGTACTTC.

Comment on this clone: The CDR3 end shows no conserved phenylalanine or tryptophan, and so a read error is likely. V usage is TRBV25-1 and J usage is TRBJ1-2; D is possibly TRBD1 (6 bases). Germline lookup yields CDR1 MGHDK and CDR2 SYGVNS. The CDR3 sequence is 14 residues long. With 5 bases removed from V and 4 bases from J, the gap between germline ends came to 14 bases. CDR3: CASSRGGSFYGYTL. CDR3 DNA: TGTGCCAGCAGTCGGGGGGGCTCCTTCTATGGCTACACCCTC.

The CDR3 bases are TGTGCCAGCAGGGGGTTTCCCTCCTACGAGCAGTACTTC. Translation gives CASRGFPSYEQYF. The rearrangement joins TRBV5-5 to TRBJ2-7, with D uncertain. Germline CDR1 is SGHKS and CDR2 is YYEKEE (reference sequence). CDR3 length: 13 amino acids. Trimming removed 5 bases at V and 0 bases at J, with 9 bases between.

This chain links TRBV6-4 with TRBJ2-2; TRBD1 matches 10 bases. V dropped 3 bases and J dropped 7; count of bases not matched to a gene: 8. The germline V gene has CDR1 MRHNA and CDR2 SNTAGT. The CDR3 consists of 16 residues. The CDR3 loop is CASSEMGTGDGGELFF. The CDR3 nucleotides read TGTGCCAGCAGTGAAATGGGGACAGGGGACGGCGGGGAGCTGTTTTTT.

The chain joins TRBV6-5 to TRBJ2-5; D might be TRBD2 (5 bases). The length of the CDR3 is 15 residues. With 0 bases removed from V and 7 bases from J, the gap between germline ends came to 15 bases. The V gene's germline CDR1 is MNHEY and CDR2 SVGAGI. CDR3: CASSYSKVPGGTQYF. The CDR3 DNA is TGTGCCAGCAGTTACTCGAAGGTTCCCGGAGGGACCCAGTACTTC.

CDR3 nucleotides: TGCAGCGCGGGAGATAGAAACTATGGCTACACCTTC. Encoded protein: CSAGDRNYGYTF. The chain uses TRBV29-1 and TRBJ1-2, with D unclear. The V end was cut by 7 bases, the J end by 2 bases, with 11 bases between. The CDR3 runs to 12 residues. Germline CDR1 SQVTM, CDR2 ANQGSEA. The full variable domain, in which reference TRBV29-1 and TRBJ1-2 provide the parts outside the CDR3, is SAVISQKPSRDICQRGTSLTIQCQVDSQVTMMFWYRQQPGQSLTLIATANQGSEATYESGFVIDKFPISRPNLTFSTLTVSNMSPEDSSIYLCSAGDRNYGYTFGSGTRLTVV.

The chain's CDR3 is CASSQAQGGGNQPQHF. CDR3 in DNA: TGCGCCAGCAGCCAAGCCCAAGGTGGGGGCAATCAGCCCCAGCATTTT. The V gene is TRBV4-1, the J gene TRBJ1-5; D is unclear. The CDR3 totals 16 residues. Trimming pared 1 base from V and 2 bases from J, leaving 12 bases between. Germline CDR1 is MGHRA and CDR2 is YSYEKL.

The genes are TRBV7-9 and TRBJ1-1; D possibly corresponds to TRBD1 (5 bases). Trimming removed 7 bases at V and 5 bases at J, with 20 bases between. CDR3 size: 15 residues. In germline, CDR1 is SEHNR, CDR2 FQNEAQ (reference sequence). The CDR3 loop is CASTPPGTGGTEAFF. The CDR3 bases are TGTGCCAGCACCCCCCCCGGGACGGGTGGGACTGAAGCTTTCTTT.